One sample yielded the 23 T cell receptor beta chains listed below, sequenced in a study of blood T cells in healthy people across ages. Next came a second PCR, run for about 6 to 12 cycles, which used a sample-barcoded 5' primer along with a J-beta primer mix. TCRdb re-derived calls from the 5' RACE reads in MiXCR, one entry per CDR3 protein. The sample contains 1.5 million or so distinct CDR3 sequences, 40% to 45% of which appear only once. Sequenced: blood. Source of these receptors: a woman between 18 and 30 years old in good health.

The V and J genes are TRBV7-2 and TRBJ2-1, with D maybe TRBD2 (5 bases). V lost 2 bases and J lost 10, with 12 bases in between. The germline CDR1 and CDR2 sequences are SGHTA and FQGNSA. The CDR3 extends over 13 amino acids. The CDR3, as DNA: TGTGCCAGCAGCTTACGAAAGGGAGCAGAGCAGTTCTTC. Protein product: CASSLRKGAEQFF.

V is TRBV20-1 and J is TRBJ1-2, with 9 bases fitting TRBD1. The CDR3 spans 12 residues. The junction had 5 bases not matched to a gene; V was cut back by 6 bases and J by 6 bases. Germline V gene data show CDR1 as DFQATT and CDR2 as SNEGSKA (reference sequence). The CDR3 DNA sequence: TGCAGTGCGGGACAGGGACTAAATGGCTACACCTTC. Translation gives CSAGQGLNGYTF.

The chain has TRBV4-2 and TRBJ2-1, with a tentative D call TRBD2 (6 bases). V was cut by 2 bases and J by 4 bases, with 9 bases left in between. Germline V CDR1 and CDR2: LGHNA, YNFKEQ. The CDR3 sequence is 14 residues long. CDR3 sequence reads: CASSQRGVYNEQFF. CDR3 nucleotides: TGTGCCAGCAGCCAACGCGGGGTTTACAATGAGCAGTTCTTC.

This chain links TRBV7-2 with TRBJ1-2; D perhaps matches TRBD1 (6 bases). The germline V gene encodes CDR1 SGHTA and CDR2 FQGNSA. The V and J ends lost 11 bases and 2 bases respectively, with 18 bases between them. CDR3 size: 14 residues. CDR3 residues: CAGGAGLINYGYTF. The CDR3 coding sequence is TGTGCCGGGGGGGCCGGACTGATAAACTATGGCTACACCTTC.

The V and J genes are TRBV11-2 and TRBJ2-7; 8 bases are shared with TRBD1. J was trimmed by 7 bases and V by 1 base; bases with no gene match: 6. CDR3 length: 14 residues. Looked up from germline, CDR1 is SGHAT and CDR2 is FQNNGV. The CDR3 bases are TGTGCCAGCAGCTTAGGGGACAGGTTCAGGGAGCAGTACTTC. Translating gives CASSLGDRFREQYF.

This clonotype was counted only a few times. The chain uses TRBV30 and TRBJ2-4; D remains ambiguous. The better agreement between TRBJ2-7 and the DNA end casts doubt on the J call. The length of the CDR3 is 13 residues. Germline assignment: CDR1 GTSNPN and CDR2 SVGIG (reference sequence). CDR3 sequence reads: CALSVASTYEQYF. CDR3 coding DNA: TGTGCCTTGTCGGTAGCATCCACCTACGAGCAGTACTTC.

The chain links TRBV7-2 to TRBJ2-5; TRBD2 matches at 14 bases. V trimming: 1 base; J trimming: 1 base; junction bases outside the gene matches: 2. Germline CDR1 SGHTA, CDR2 FQGNSA. The CDR3 runs 17 residues. CDR3 DNA: TGTGCCAGCAGCTTAGGACTAGCGGGGGGGATCCAAGAGACCCAGTACTTC. Protein: CASSLGLAGGIQETQYF.

This clonotype was seen more than once but under ten times. This chain joins TRBV4-3 and TRBJ2-2; 9 positions match TRBD1. V shed 6 bases, J shed 6 bases, and the junction held 2 bases outside the gene matches. Germline CDR1 is LGHNA and CDR2 is YSLEER. The CDR3 covers 13 residues. The CDR3, as DNA: TGCGCCAGCAGTCGGACAGGGGCCGGGGAGCTGTTTTTT. Translated, it gives CASSRTGAGELFF.

The chain uses TRBV21-1 and TRBJ2-7; the table gives TRBD1 as D, unverified against the DNA. TRBV21-1 is a pseudogene segment. The CDR3 extends over 13 amino acids. As DNA, the CDR3 is TGTGCCAGCAGCGACAGGGTGTCCTACGAGCAGTACTTC. Translation gives CASSDRVSYEQYF.

This sequence joins TRBV5-1 and TRBJ1-3, with 7 bases aligning to TRBD1. The germline V gene encodes CDR1 SGHRS and CDR2 YFSETQ. The CDR3 runs to 21 residues. After removal of 0 bases from V and 0 bases from J, the junction contained 18 bases not matched to a gene. CDR3 amino acids: CASSLDYLKTGWGTSGNTIYF. DNA of the CDR3: TGCGCCAGCAGCTTGGACTACCTGAAGACAGGGTGGGGTACCTCTGGAAACACCATATATTTT.

The chain has TRBV20-1 and TRBJ1-4; D is undetermined. Germline V gene data show CDR1 as DFQATT and CDR2 as SNEGSKA (reference sequence). The CDR3 is 14 residues long. V gave up 6 bases and J gave up 6 bases, with 17 bases separating them. CDR3 amino acids: CSALDRGEDEKLFF. The DNA for the CDR3 is TGCAGTGCCCTAGATCGCGGAGAGGATGAAAAACTGTTTTTT.

The CDR3 nucleotides are TGTGCCAGCAATAGTGTAGGGAAAAACACCGGGGAGCTGTTTTTT. As protein: CASNSVGKNTGELFF. The chain joins TRBV12-3 or TRBV12-4 to TRBJ2-2; D is uncertain. Trimming removed 7 bases at V and 2 bases at J, with 14 bases between. The CDR3 contains 15 residues.

The chain joins TRBV3-1 to TRBJ2-7, with a possible D match to TRBD1 (6 bases). CDR3 length equals 14 residues. Trimming removed 1 base at V and 7 bases at J, with 14 bases between. CDR1 and CDR2 (germline): LGHDT, YNNKEL (reference sequence). CDR3 bases: TGTGCCAGCAGCCAAGGTATTAGGACAGATGAGCAGTACTTC. This encodes CASSQGIRTDEQYF.

This clonotype was detected a few times. J is TRBJ1-1 and V is TRBV7-9, with TRBD1 matching over 8 bases. CDR3 length: 15 residues. With V trimmed by 5 bases and J by 4 bases, 9 bases remained unmatched. Germline-derived CDR1 and CDR2 are SEHNR and FQNEAQ (reference sequence). CDR3 region: CASSKGQGRSTEAFF. The CDR3 nucleotides read TGTGCCAGCAGCAAAGGACAGGGAAGGAGCACTGAAGCTTTCTTT.

V usage is TRBV20-1 and J usage is TRBJ2-1, with D possibly TRBD1 on 5 matching bases. Germline-derived CDR1 and CDR2 are DFQATT and SNEGSKA (reference sequence). The CDR3 contains 10 residues. CDR3 protein: CRARDNEQFF. The CDR3 nucleotides read TGCAGGGCCAGGGACAATGAGCAGTTCTTC.

In its sample, this clonotype was seen a few times. The chain is built from TRBV20-1 and TRBJ1-2; D unclear. This CDR3 region has 15 residues. V dropped 0 bases and J dropped 0 bases, with 11 bases sitting between them. The germline CDR1 and CDR2 sequences are DFQATT and SNEGSKA (reference sequence). CDR3 sequence (DNA): TGCAGTGCTAGAGATTCACAACAAGCTAACTATGGCTACACCTTC. Protein product: CSARDSQQANYGYTF.

The V call is TRBV2, the J call TRBJ2-3; a weak D match, TRBD2 (5 bases). This CDR3 contains 12 residues. V was pared by 5 bases and J by 11 bases, with 14 bases between. The germline V gene encodes CDR1 SNHLY and CDR2 FYNNEI. The CDR3 is CASSYTRSLQYF. The CDR3 bases are TGTGCCAGCAGTTATACTAGATCGTTGCAGTATTTT.

This clonotype came up a few times. One end of the junction fails to match germline, which may point to a read error. The CDR3 loop is CASSLVEAKLGTYNEQFF. CDR3 coding DNA: TGTGCTAGCAGCTTAGTTGAGGCGAAGCTTGGTACCTACAATGAGCAGTTCTTC. V usage is TRBV7-7 and J usage is TRBJ2-1; D gene uncertain. Germline V CDR1 and CDR2: SSHAT, FNYEAQ (reference sequence). The CDR3 runs 18 residues.

J is TRBJ2-5 and V is TRBV6-2 or TRBV6-3; D not certain. TRBJ2-7 matches the DNA end more closely, so the J call is doubtful. This CDR3 comprises 12 residues. From germline, CDR1 is MNHEY and CDR2 SVGEGT. The CDR3 protein is CASALRVGEQYF. The CDR3 DNA reads TGTGCCAGCGCCCTCCGTGTAGGCGAGCAGTACTTC.

This clonotype was seen only a few times. The chain carries TRBV12-3 or TRBV12-4 and TRBJ1-5; TRBD1 matches at 7 bases. The CDR3 is 15 residues long. Losses at the gene ends were 6 bases for V and 6 bases for J; bases not matched to a gene: 11. The CDR3 protein is CASSPPGQVAQPQHF. DNA of the CDR3: TGTGCCAGCAGCCCTCCCGGACAGGTAGCTCAGCCCCAGCATTTT.

A few counts support this clonotype. This chain links TRBV27 with TRBJ1-5; 7 bases line up with TRBD1. The CDR3 has 14 amino acids. Germline assignment: CDR1 MNHEY and CDR2 SMNVEV (reference sequence). V gave up 0 bases and J gave up 7 bases; unmatched junction bases: 3. The CDR3 loop is CASSLSTGLQPQHF. CDR3 DNA sequence: TGTGCCAGCAGTTTATCGACAGGGTTGCAGCCCCAGCATTTT.

V gene TRBV27 combines with J gene TRBJ2-7; TRBD2 agrees at 10 bases. The length of the CDR3 is 14 residues. The germline gives CDR1 MNHEY, CDR2 SMNVEV (reference sequence). The V segment lost 5 bases and the J segment 3 bases; nucleotides outside the gene matches: 4. In DNA form, the CDR3 reads TGTGCCAGCAGTCTGACTAGCGGGTGCTACGAGCAGTACTTC. Protein: CASSLTSGCYEQYF.

V and J are TRBV20-1 and TRBJ2-5; D may correspond to TRBD1 or TRBD2 (6 bases each). The V and J ends lost 7 bases and 5 bases respectively, with 23 bases between them. The CDR3 has 15 residues. Germline CDR1 DFQATT, CDR2 SNEGSKA (reference sequence). CDR3 nucleotide sequence: TGCAGTGTTAGGCCCCTCACGGGGGCGCGGGAGACCCAGTACTTC. Amino acid sequence: CSVRPLTGARETQYF.